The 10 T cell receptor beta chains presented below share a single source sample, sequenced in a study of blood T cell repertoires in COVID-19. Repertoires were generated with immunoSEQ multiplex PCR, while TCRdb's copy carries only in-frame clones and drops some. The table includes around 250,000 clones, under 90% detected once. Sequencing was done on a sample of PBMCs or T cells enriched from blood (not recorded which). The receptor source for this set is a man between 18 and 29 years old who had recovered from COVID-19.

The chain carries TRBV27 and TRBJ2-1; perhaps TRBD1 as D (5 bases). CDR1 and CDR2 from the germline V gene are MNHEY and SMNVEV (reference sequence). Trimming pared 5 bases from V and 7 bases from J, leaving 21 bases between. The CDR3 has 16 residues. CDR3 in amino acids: CASSPTPGQGTNEQFF. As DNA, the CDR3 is TGTGCCAGCAGTCCTACCCCCGGTCAGGGAACGAATGAGCAGTTCTTC.

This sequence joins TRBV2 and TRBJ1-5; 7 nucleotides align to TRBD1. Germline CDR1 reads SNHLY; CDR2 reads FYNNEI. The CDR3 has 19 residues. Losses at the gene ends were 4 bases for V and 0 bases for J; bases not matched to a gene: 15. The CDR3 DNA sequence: TGTGCCAGCAGTGCCTGGGGGACAGAACAATATTATAGCAATCAGCCCCAGCATTTT. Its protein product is CASSAWGTEQYYSNQPQHF.

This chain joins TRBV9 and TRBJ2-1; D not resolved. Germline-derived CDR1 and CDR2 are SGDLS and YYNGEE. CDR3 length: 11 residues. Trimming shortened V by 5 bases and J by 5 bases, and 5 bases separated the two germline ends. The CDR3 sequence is CASSADNEQFF. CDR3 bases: TGTGCCAGCAGTGCAGACAATGAGCAGTTCTTC.

CDR3 sequence: CASRPTSGTYNEQFF. Here the CDR3 DNA reads TGTGCCAGCAGACCCACTAGCGGGACTTACAATGAGCAGTTCTTC. V is TRBV13 and J is TRBJ2-1; 10 bases match TRBD2. The CDR3 totals 15 residues. V was pared by 6 bases and J by 4 bases, with 6 bases of the junction left unmatched. Germline assignment: CDR1 PRHDT and CDR2 FYEKMQ (reference sequence).

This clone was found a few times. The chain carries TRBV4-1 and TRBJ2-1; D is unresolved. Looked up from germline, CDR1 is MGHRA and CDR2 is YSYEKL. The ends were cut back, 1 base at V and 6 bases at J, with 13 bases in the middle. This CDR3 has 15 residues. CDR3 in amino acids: CASSQGLSPLNEQFF. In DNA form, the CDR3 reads TGCGCCAGCAGCCAAGGTCTTAGCCCCCTCAATGAGCAGTTCTTC.

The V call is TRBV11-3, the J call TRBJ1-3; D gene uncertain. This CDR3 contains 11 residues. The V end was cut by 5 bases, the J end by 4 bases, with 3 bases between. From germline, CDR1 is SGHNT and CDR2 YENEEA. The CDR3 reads CASSLGNTIYF. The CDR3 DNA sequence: TGTGCCAGCAGCCTAGGAAACACCATATATTTT.

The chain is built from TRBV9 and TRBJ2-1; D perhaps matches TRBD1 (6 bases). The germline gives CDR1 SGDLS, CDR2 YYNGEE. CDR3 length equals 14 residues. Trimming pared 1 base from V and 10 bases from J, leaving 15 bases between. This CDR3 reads CASSVRGFSAEQFF. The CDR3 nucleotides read TGTGCCAGCAGCGTAAGGGGGTTCTCGGCCGAGCAGTTCTTC.

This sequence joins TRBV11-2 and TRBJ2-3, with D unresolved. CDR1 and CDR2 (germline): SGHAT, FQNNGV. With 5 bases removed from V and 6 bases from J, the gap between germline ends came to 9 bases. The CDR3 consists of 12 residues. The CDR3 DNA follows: TGTGCCAGCAGCCCCGCTACGGATACGCAGTATTTT. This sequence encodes CASSPATDTQYF.

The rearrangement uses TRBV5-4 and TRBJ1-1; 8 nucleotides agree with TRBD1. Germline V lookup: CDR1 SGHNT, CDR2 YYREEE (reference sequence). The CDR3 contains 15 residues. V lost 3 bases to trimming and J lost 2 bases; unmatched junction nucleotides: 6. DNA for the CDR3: TGTGCCAGCAGCTCCCTAGGACAGGGCAACACTGAAGCTTTCTTT. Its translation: CASSSLGQGNTEAFF. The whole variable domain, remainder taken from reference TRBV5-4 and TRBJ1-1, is ETGVTQSPTHLIKTRGQQVTLRCSSQSGHNTVSWYQQALGQGPQFIFQYYREEENGRGNFPPRFSGLQFPNYSSELNVNALELDDSALYLCASSSLGQGNTEAFFGQGTRLTVV.

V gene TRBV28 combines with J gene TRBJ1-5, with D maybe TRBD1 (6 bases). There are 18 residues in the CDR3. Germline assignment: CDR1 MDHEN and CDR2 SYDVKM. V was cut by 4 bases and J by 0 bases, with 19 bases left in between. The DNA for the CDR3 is TGTGCCAGCAGTTCCAATCGCCGAGGGGGTCTTAGCAATCAGCCCCAGCATTTT. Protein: CASSSNRRGGLSNQPQHF.